Sequencing of this T cell receptor (beta chain) was carried out in a study of human T cells and chemical hapten exposure. Original processing methods: Counting gave a median of around 96,000 TCRs per sample, with values ranging from about 20,000 to 750,000. TCRdb recomputed calls from the RACE reads with MiXCR, one row per CDR3 protein. TCRdb, not the original authors, processed these V and J calls. The table lists 300,000 to 450,000 distinct CDR3 sequences, more than 4.5% of them singletons, with just over 2.5% in the top ten. The CDR3 is made up of 15 amino acids. J was trimmed by 6 bases and V by 5 bases; bases with no gene match: 11. The germline V gene encodes CDR1 SGHTA and CDR2 FQGNSA. Specified time point: pre-sensitization, week 0. Treatment denoted: therapeutic diphenylcyclopropenone sensitization with weekly scalp DPC. In this sample, this clonotype turned up many times.

Sequences were derived from whole blood, sampled in connection with sensitization to the hapten diphenylcyclopropenone (DPC). This receptor was taken from a woman between 45 and 60 years old with alopecia areata. Some clones in this sample may be carry-over from other donors' samples. This chain uses TRBV7-2 with TRBJ2-7; 9 nucleotides agree with TRBD2. The CDR3 nucleotides read TGTGCCAGCAGCCCGGGCCCGGGACTAGCCAGCGAGCAGTACTTC. Translation: CASSPGPGLASEQYF. The whole variable domain, remainder taken from reference TRBV7-2 and TRBJ2-7, is GAGVSQSPSNKVTEKGKDVELRCDPISGHTALYWYRQSLGQGLEFLIYFQGNSAPDKSGLPSDRFSAERTGGSVSTLTIQRTQQEDSAVYLCASSPGPGLASEQYFGPGTRLTVT.